This T cell receptor beta chain was obtained from a study of T cell repertoires in cytomegalovirus infection. A word on this clonotype: Its specificity is not known.

Study-wide points: Frequencies of public TCR beta families were cumulated, and this identified carriers of CMV plus the relevant HLA.

One entry per CDR3 protein results from TCRdb running MiXCR on the reads. Found here are about 25,000 distinct CDR3 sequences, 20% to 25% of them singletons; the top ten hold about 90%. Germline V gene lookup returns CDR1 SGHTA and CDR2 FQGTGA. The CDR3 has 15 amino acids. V lost 5 bases and J lost 8; bases outside the gene matches: 8. The rearrangement uses TRBV7-3 and TRBJ2-1, with 11 positions matching TRBD2. The input for sequencing was CD8+ T cells from cultured PBMCs, taken from culture after CMV antigen stimulation. This sequence was found in a human donor in good health (CMV status not recorded). Some clones in this sample may be carry-over from other donors' samples. The CDR3 is CASSLSGGAFDEQFF. The CDR3 coding sequence is TGTGCCAGCAGCCTTAGCGGGGGGGCCTTCGATGAGCAGTTCTTC.